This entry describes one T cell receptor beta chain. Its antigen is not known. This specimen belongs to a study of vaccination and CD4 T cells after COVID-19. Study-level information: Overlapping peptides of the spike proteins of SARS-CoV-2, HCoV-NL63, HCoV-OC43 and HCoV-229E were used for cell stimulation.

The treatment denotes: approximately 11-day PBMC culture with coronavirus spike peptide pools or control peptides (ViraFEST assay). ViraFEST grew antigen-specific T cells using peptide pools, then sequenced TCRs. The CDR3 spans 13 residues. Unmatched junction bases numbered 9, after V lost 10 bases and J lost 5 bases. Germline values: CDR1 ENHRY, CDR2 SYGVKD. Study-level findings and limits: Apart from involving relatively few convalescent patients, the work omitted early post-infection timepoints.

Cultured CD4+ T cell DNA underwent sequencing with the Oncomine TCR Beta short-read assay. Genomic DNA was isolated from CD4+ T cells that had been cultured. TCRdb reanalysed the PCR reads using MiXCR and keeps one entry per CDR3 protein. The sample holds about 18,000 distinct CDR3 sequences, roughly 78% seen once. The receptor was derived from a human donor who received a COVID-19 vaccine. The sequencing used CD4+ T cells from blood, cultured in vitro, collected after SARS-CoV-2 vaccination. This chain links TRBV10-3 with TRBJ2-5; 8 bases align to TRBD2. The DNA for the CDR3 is TGTGCCACCGAGTCGGGGGGGCTTGAGACCCAGTACTTC. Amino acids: CATESGGLETQYF.